The entry that follows covers one TCR beta chain sequence. This clonotype was seen more than once but under ten times. The clone's antigen remains unknown. There are no base qualities to consult, and no much larger clone falls within one base. cDNA synthesis used template-switch 5'RACE with a primer carrying a 10-nucleotide random unique molecular identifier tagging each TCR transcript. Each sequencing run produced over 200 million TCR-beta sequences covering 15-18 subjects. The RNeasy kit was used for extraction of total RNA. Using the KAPA Real-time Library Amplification kit, TCR-beta VDJ regions were amplified with primers for the TCR constant region and the 5'RACE anchor. Sample indexes and Illumina adaptors were added in a first PCR, and a second PCR then increased library yield. The roughly 650 bp TCR product was size-selected on a 2% E-gel SizeSelection system after Ampure bead purification. Before pooling, library quality was assessed on a Bioanalyzer, concentration was determined with Qubit, and library quantification was performed with the Kapa Library Quantification kit. Paired-end 2 x 150 bp sequencing of the libraries was performed on an Illumina HiSeq 2500. To increase sequence diversity, about 25-31% phiX was spiked into each library pool. As for the original processing: Quality-filtered reads were processed with the UMI-based MiGEC pipeline, and over 85% of raw TCR sequences were removed by the MiGEC pipeline during error correction. VDJ genes were aligned to IMGT germline references, and clonotypes were defined by unique CDR3 amino acid sequence plus V-J genes. Clonal expansion, Shannon diversity, and CDR3 relatedness (CalcPairwiseDistances, ClusterSamples) were evaluated with VDJtools, and phylogenetic trees were built with CLCbio workbench. Expanded clones were defined as having at least 8 unique UMIs, based on coefficient-of-variation modelling across technical triplicates. The public reads were reanalyzed by TCRdb: fastp trimming at Q25, MiXCR alignment, in-frame beta chains only. Each CDR3 protein appears once, grouped with its most common genes and DNA. TCRdb assigned the V and J calls; the authors' analysis was not used. The sample data list over 15,000 distinct CDR3 sequences, and roughly a fifth of these were observed just once. Jointly, the top ten make up about 21% of the sample.

This entry is derived from a study of neurological immune-mediated disorders (dated by TCRdb to the late 2010s). As for the study more broadly: Peripheral blood TCR-beta repertoires from HTLV-I-associated myelopathy (HAM/TSP) patients, multiple sclerosis patients and healthy controls were compared by UMI-based sequencing. Alongside PBMC samples, the set of 106 TCR-beta libraries contained longitudinal samples, technical triplicates, and paired CD4+ and CD8+ T-cell subsets that had been sorted. The cohort was made up of 65 to 75 subjects, consisting of roughly 14 HAM/TSP patients, 34 multiple sclerosis patients and about 20 healthy controls.

Blood bank volunteers in Maryland, USA served as the healthy controls. For the unsorted PBMC libraries, 2 million PBMCs were stored in RNAlater at -80 degrees C until RNA extraction and were used to generate the libraries. Peripheral blood was subjected to Ficoll-Hypaque density gradient centrifugation to isolate PBMCs, which were then cryopreserved in liquid nitrogen. Overall study outcomes, separate from this receptor: TCR clonal expansion was highest in HAM/TSP patients and lowest in MS patients, with MS patients falling below even healthy controls. Across subjects, expanded clones never shared an identical CDR3 amino acid sequence, which suggests that the TCR-beta repertoires in every group were private.

Source material: PBMCs. The receptor was isolated from a man aged 45-65 years in good health.

The DNA sequence follows: TGCGCCAGCAGCCAAGATCCCACAGGGGGTGGCAATCAGCCCCAGCATTTT. It specifies CASSQDPTGGGNQPQHF. The sequence is built from TRBV4-3 and TRBJ1-5; TRBD1 lines up with 8 middle nucleotides. Trimmed from V: 0 bases; trimmed from J: 2 bases; junction bases lacking a gene match: 6. The CDR3 covers 17 residues, taking in both the cysteine and the phenylalanine. Here the CDR3 DNA is all that survives: 51 bases in frame from base 1. Looking up the germline V gene yields CDR1 LGHNA and CDR2 YSLEER.